Presented here are 12 T cell receptor beta chains from one specimen sequenced in a study of T cells after yellow fever vaccination. TCRdb redid the calling of the 5' RACE reads with MiXCR, one entry per CDR3 protein. This table holds around 400,000 distinct CDR3 sequences, approximately 10% found once. The sample was PBMCs, taken on the day of the first yellow fever vaccination. These receptors were obtained from a man between 18 and 29 years old who received the YFV17D yellow fever vaccine.

This CDR3 is CASSFLISGVDEQFF. Here the CDR3 DNA reads TGTGCCAGCAGCTTTCTGATTAGCGGGGTCGATGAGCAGTTCTTC. The V call is TRBV7-3, the J call TRBJ2-1; 8 bases match TRBD2. The V and J ends lost 3 bases and 8 bases, in that order; junction bases with no gene match: 9. The CDR3 totals 15 residues. Germline assignment: CDR1 SGHTA and CDR2 FQGTGA.

On this clonotype: A junction boundary mismatches the germline segment, possibly from a read error. The rearrangement joins TRBV12-3 or TRBV12-4 to TRBJ1-5, with TRBD1 identical over 8 bases. The CDR3 consists of 18 residues. The CDR3 here is CTSSPRTGPLNSNQPQHF. In nucleotides, the CDR3 is TGTACCAGCAGTCCGAGGACAGGGCCCCTTAATAGCAATCAGCCCCAGCATTTT.

This clonotype was detected a few times. The chain joins TRBV7-3 to TRBJ2-2, with 8 bases aligning to TRBD2. The CDR3 extends over 15 amino acids. Per the germline V gene, CDR1 is SGHTA and CDR2 is FQGTGA. With 5 bases clipped from V and 4 bases from J, the junction kept 6 bases outside the gene matches. DNA of the CDR3: TGTGCCAGCAGCCCCGGGGGGGCGGTCACCGGGGAGCTGTTTTTT. Encoded protein: CASSPGGAVTGELFF.

This clonotype came up a few times. The chain is built from TRBV4-2 and TRBJ2-3, with 7 nucleotides matching TRBD1. The CDR3 sequence is 19 residues long. Germline CDR1 reads LGHNA; CDR2 reads YNFKEQ. Trimming at V came to 3 bases and at J to 0 bases, leaving 15 bases not matched to a gene. The CDR3 here is CASSHPTTDRRTSTDTQYF. DNA for the CDR3: TGTGCCAGCAGCCATCCCACTACGGACAGGAGAACTAGCACAGATACGCAGTATTTT.

This clonotype was seen more than once but under ten times. The rearrangement links TRBV6-6 to TRBJ1-1, with D uncertain. Looked up from germline, CDR1 is MNHNY and CDR2 is SVGAGI (reference sequence). CDR3 length: 12 amino acids. The ends were cut back, 2 bases at V and 2 bases at J, with 3 bases in the middle. In nucleotides, the CDR3 is TGTGCCAGCAGTTACCTTAACACTGAAGCTTTCTTT. Amino acid sequence: CASSYLNTEAFF.

The chain is built from TRBV18 and TRBJ2-3, with D possibly being TRBD1 (6 bases). V lost 6 bases, J lost 6 bases, and 22 bases lay in between. Germline CDR1 reads KGHSH; CDR2 reads LQKENI. This CDR3 has 16 residues. CDR3 sequence (DNA): TGTGCCAGCTCTCGCGGACAGCCTGGGGTTGCGGATACGCAGTATTTT. Amino acid sequence: CASSRGQPGVADTQYF.

This chain links TRBV2 with TRBJ2-2; D may correspond to TRBD1 or TRBD2 (6 bases each). V was trimmed by 4 bases and J by 3 bases, leaving 12 bases between them. The CDR3 runs 15 residues. CDR1 SNHLY and CDR2 FYNNEI come from the germline V gene. The CDR3 sequence is CASSAQGRYTGELFF. The CDR3 coding sequence is TGTGCCAGCAGTGCGCAGGGGAGGTACACCGGGGAGCTGTTTTTT.

The chain recombines TRBV28 with TRBJ1-5, with a tentative D call TRBD1 (6 bases). From germline, CDR1 is MDHEN and CDR2 SYDVKM. The CDR3 has 16 amino acids. Trimming pared 0 bases from V and 1 base from J, leaving 10 bases between. Here the CDR3 reads CASSLWSGASNQPQHF. The DNA for the CDR3 is TGTGCCAGCAGTTTATGGTCAGGGGCCAGCAATCAGCCCCAGCATTTT.

The chain links TRBV6-6 to TRBJ1-1; D remains unclear. V was shortened by 6 bases and J by 11 bases, with 10 bases between the two germline ends. The length of the CDR3 is 10 residues. Germline V gene sequence: CDR1 MNHNY, CDR2 SVGAGI (reference sequence). CDR3 in DNA: TGTGCCAGCAGCCATAATGAGGCTTTCTTT. Its protein is CASSHNEAFF.

This clonotype has only a few counts. DNA for the CDR3: TGCGCCAGCAGCTTATTAGAACAGGGAGCCACCGGGGAGCTGTTTTTT. Translation gives CASSLLEQGATGELFF. The chain has TRBV5-1 and TRBJ2-2, with a possible D match to TRBD1 (6 bases). The V gene lost 2 bases and the J gene lost 4 bases, with 15 bases spanning the gap. Germline V gene data show CDR1 as SGHRS and CDR2 as YFSETQ. The CDR3 is 16 residues long.

There are many counts of this clonotype. J is TRBJ2-5 and V is TRBV9; no firm D call. Germline CDR1 and CDR2: SGDLS and YYNGEE. CDR3 length equals 13 residues. The V end was cut by 4 bases, the J end by 1 base, with 8 bases between. CDR3 amino acids: CASSLSTQETQYF. The CDR3, as DNA: TGTGCCAGCAGCCTTTCTACCCAAGAGACCCAGTACTTC.

The chain combines TRBV5-4 with TRBJ2-1, with TRBD2 matching 7 bases. The CDR3 covers 13 residues. Germline V gene data show CDR1 as SGHNT and CDR2 as YYREEE (reference sequence). V trimming: 0 bases; J trimming: 12 bases; junction bases outside the gene matches: 6. Here the CDR3 reads CASSLGSGAPQFF. The CDR3 DNA sequence: TGTGCCAGCAGCTTGGGGAGCGGGGCCCCGCAGTTCTTC.